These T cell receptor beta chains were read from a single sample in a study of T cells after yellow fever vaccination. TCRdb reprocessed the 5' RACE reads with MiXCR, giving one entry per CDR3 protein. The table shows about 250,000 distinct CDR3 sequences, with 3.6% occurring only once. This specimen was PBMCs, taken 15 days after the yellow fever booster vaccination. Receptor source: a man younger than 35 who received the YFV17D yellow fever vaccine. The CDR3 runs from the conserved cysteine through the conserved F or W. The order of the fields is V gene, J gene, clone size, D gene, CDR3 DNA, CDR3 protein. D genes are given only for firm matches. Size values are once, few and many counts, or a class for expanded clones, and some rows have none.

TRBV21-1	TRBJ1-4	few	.	TGTGCCAGCAGCAAAGACCTCATTTCCAGCCTCAATGAAAAACTGTTTTTT	CASSKDLISSLNEKLFF
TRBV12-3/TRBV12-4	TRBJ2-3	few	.	TGTGCCAGCAACTTGGGGGGTACAGATACGCAGTATTTT	CASNLGGTDTQYF
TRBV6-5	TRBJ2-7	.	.	TGTGCCAGCAGTTACTCTTTAGATACCAACGAGCAGTACTTC	CASSYSLDTNEQYF
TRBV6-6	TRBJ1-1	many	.	TGTGCCAGCAGTGACGGGTCTCTGGGCACTGAAGCTTTCTTT	CASSDGSLGTEAFF
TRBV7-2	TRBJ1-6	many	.	TGTGCCAGCAGCTCCCAGGGTAAGGGGAGTCCACCCCTCCACTTT	CASSSQGKGSPPLHF
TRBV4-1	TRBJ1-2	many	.	TGCGCCAGCAGCCAAGCGGTCAGGGGTAACTATGGCTACACCTTC	CASSQAVRGNYGYTF
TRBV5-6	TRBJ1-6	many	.	TGTGCCAGCAGCTTGGAACTGGGTTCGAGCTCCTATAATTCACCCCTCCACTTT	CASSLELGSSSYNSPLHF
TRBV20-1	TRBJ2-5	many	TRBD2	TGCAGTGCTCGAGTAGCGGGGGGGCGAGAGACCCAGTACTTC	CSARVAGGRETQYF
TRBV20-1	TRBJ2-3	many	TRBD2	TGCAGTGCTAGCGGGGGGGCATGGACGCAGTATTTT	CSASGGAWTQYF
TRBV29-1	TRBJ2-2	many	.	TGCAGCGCCCGAATGGGGCGCGGCGGCACCGGGGAGCTGTTTTTT	CSARMGRGGTGELFF
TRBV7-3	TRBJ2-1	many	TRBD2	TGTGCCAGCAGCGCGTTAGCGGGGTCCTACAATGAGCAGTTCTTC	CASSALAGSYNEQFF
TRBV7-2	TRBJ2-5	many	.	TGTGCCAGCAGCCGGTTCGGGGAGACCCAGTACTTC	CASSRFGETQYF
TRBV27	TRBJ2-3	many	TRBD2	TGTGCCAGCAAGACAGGGTGGCGGGGGGGGCCAGATACGCAGTATTTT	CASKTGWRGGPDTQYF
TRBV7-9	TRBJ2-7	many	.	TGTGCCAGCACTTCACCCCGGGGCGGCTACTCCTACGAGCAGTACTTC	CASTSPRGGYSYEQYF
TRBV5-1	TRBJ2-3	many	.	TGCGCCAGCAGCTTGGAGTTGGTCGGAGGAGATACGCAGTATTTT	CASSLELVGGDTQYF
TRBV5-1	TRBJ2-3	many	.	TGCGCCAGCAGCTTAAACCCACCGGCGGCCACAGATACGCAGTATTTT	CASSLNPPAATDTQYF
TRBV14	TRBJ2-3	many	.	TGTGCCAGCAGCCAAGCGGCGGTCGCAGATACGCAGTATTTT	CASSQAAVADTQYF
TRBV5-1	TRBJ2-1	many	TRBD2	TGCGCCAGCAGCCCGGGGACTAGCGGATACAATGAGCAGTTCTTC	CASSPGTSGYNEQFF